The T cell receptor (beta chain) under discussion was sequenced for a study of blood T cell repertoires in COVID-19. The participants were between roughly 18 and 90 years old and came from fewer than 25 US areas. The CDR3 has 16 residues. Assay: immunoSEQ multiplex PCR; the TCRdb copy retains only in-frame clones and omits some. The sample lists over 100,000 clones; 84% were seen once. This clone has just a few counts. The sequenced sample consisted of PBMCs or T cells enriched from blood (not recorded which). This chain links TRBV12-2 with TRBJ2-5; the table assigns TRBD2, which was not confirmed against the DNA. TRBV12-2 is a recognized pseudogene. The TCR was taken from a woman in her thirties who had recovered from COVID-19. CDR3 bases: TGTGCAAGTCGCTTAAAGGAGGAGCGGGGCCAAGAGACCCAGTACTTC. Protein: CASRLKEERGQETQYF.